The entry that follows covers one T cell receptor beta chain sequence. Its antigen is still unknown. The data belong to a study of blood T cells in healthy people across ages. Extraction of total RNA produced a minimum of 5.5 micrograms from each sample. The second PCR ran about 7 to 12 cycles with a sample-barcoded 5' primer and J-beta primers. Each cDNA molecule, via a template-switch adaptor with 12 random nucleotides, was tagged. One entry per CDR3 protein, called by TCRdb with MiXCR from the 5' RACE reads. The profile shows 1.4 million or so distinct CDR3 sequences, about 42% of them singletons. General study results and limits: Bulk PBMC profiling left naive and antigen-experienced comparisons inconclusive.

There are 19 residues in the CDR3. V was pared by 3 bases and J by 4 bases, with 15 bases of the junction left unmatched. CDR1 SGDLS and CDR2 YYNGEE come from the germline V gene. Material: blood. The V call is TRBV9, the J call TRBJ1-6; 8 positions match TRBD1. This sequence originates from a young woman in good health. DNA for the CDR3: TGTGCCAGCAGCGCCCCAGACAGGGGCCAAGTCGATTATAATTCACCCCTCCACTTT. It specifies CASSAPDRGQVDYNSPLHF.